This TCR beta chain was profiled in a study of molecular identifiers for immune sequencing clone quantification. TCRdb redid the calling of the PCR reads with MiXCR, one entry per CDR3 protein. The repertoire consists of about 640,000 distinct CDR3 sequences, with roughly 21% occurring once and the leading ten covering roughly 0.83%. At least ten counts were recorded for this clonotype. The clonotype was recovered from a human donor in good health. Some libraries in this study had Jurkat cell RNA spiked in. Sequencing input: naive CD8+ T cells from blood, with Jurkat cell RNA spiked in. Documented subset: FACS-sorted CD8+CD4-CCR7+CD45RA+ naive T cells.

Written as DNA, the CDR3 is TGCAGCGTTGAGTTTCGACTCGCAGATACGCAGTATTTT. Its translation: CSVEFRLADTQYF. V is TRBV29-1 and J is TRBJ2-3; D gene ambiguous. CDR3 length: 13 residues. Germline assignment: CDR1 SQVTM and CDR2 ANQGSEA. V dropped 3 bases and J dropped 4 bases, with 11 bases sitting between them.